The 8 T cell receptor beta chains listed next were all sequenced from one sample in a study of T cells in Graves' hyperthyroidism and ophthalmopathy. RNA transcripts gave rise to amplified TCR beta CDR3 regions. The TCR CDR3 first-round RT-PCR relied on the HTBI primer set. TCRdb re-derived calls from the multiplex PCR reads in MiXCR, one entry per CDR3 protein. The sample includes some 700,000 distinct CDR3 sequences, approximately 15% seen only once; the top ten take 15% to 17%. The material sequenced was blood. Receptors originate from a man aged 50-60 years with Graves' hyperthyroidism.

This clonotype was counted only a few times. This chain uses TRBV7-9 with TRBJ1-2, with no clear D. The CDR3 is 16 residues long. Between the trimmed V and J ends, which lost 1 base and 4 bases, there was a span of 16 bases. Germline CDR1 is SEHNR and CDR2 is FQNEAQ (reference sequence). The CDR3 nucleotides are TGTGCCAGCAGCTTAGGATCTTCGGAGTTAGGCTATGGCTACACCTTC. Amino acid sequence: CASSLGSSELGYGYTF.

The sample holds many counts of this clonotype. This rearrangement joins TRBV7-6 to TRBJ1-2; 8 bases fit TRBD1. CDR1 and CDR2 from the germline V gene are SGHVS and FNYEAQ. The CDR3 sequence is 14 residues long. V lost 7 bases to trimming and J lost 4 bases; unmatched junction nucleotides: 8. The CDR3 DNA is TGTGCCAGCACTAACAGGGGGGGGTCCTATGGCTACACCTTC. Amino acids: CASTNRGGSYGYTF.

This clonotype was recorded many times. This chain uses TRBV28 with TRBJ2-3; D not resolved. The V gene lost 5 bases and the J gene lost 6 bases, with 24 bases spanning the gap. The CDR3 consists of 17 residues. Germline V lookup: CDR1 MDHEN, CDR2 SYDVKM. CDR3 loop: CASSLNGERVGWDTQYF. The CDR3 DNA sequence: TGTGCCAGCAGTCTTAATGGTGAACGGGTTGGGTGGGATACGCAGTATTTT.

The sample holds many counts of this clonotype. The rearrangement joins TRBV11-2 to TRBJ2-7; 9 bases are a match to TRBD2. Trimming removed 0 bases from V and 3 bases from J; junction bases left unmatched: 9. This CDR3 spans 17 amino acids. Germline V gene sequence: CDR1 SGHAT, CDR2 FQNNGV. CDR3 sequence: CASSLDGGTSLNYEQYF. The CDR3, as DNA: TGTGCCAGCAGCTTAGATGGGGGGACTAGCCTAAACTACGAGCAGTACTTC.

The CDR3 loop is CASSLVDIWTASYEQYF. For the CDR3, the DNA is TGTGCCAGCAGCTTGGTAGATATATGGACAGCCTCCTACGAGCAGTACTTC. The V call is TRBV5-5, the J call TRBJ2-7; D is perhaps TRBD1 (6 bases). Germline assignment: CDR1 SGHKS and CDR2 YYEKEE (reference sequence). CDR3 length: 17 amino acids. Trimming removed 0 bases at V and 0 bases at J, with 16 bases between.

This clonotype was recorded many times. The chain joins TRBV5-5 to TRBJ2-7; D ambiguous. Trimming removed 5 bases at V and 2 bases at J, with 14 bases between. Per germline, CDR1 SGHKS and CDR2 YYEKEE (reference sequence). The CDR3 is 14 residues long. The CDR3 DNA reads TGTGCCAGCAGTTCGGGTCCGCTCACCTACGAGCAGTACTTC. This translates into CASSSGPLTYEQYF.

The chain has TRBV6-5 and TRBJ2-7; 9 nucleotides line up with TRBD1. There are 18 residues in the CDR3. The ends lost 2 bases at V and 6 bases at J; junction bases unmatched: 17. The V gene's germline CDR1 is MNHEY and CDR2 SVGAGI. CDR3 loop: CASSYSHSPGTGFVEQYF. In DNA, the CDR3 is TGTGCCAGCAGTTACAGCCATTCCCCCGGGACAGGGTTCGTCGAGCAGTACTTC.

This clonotype was counted only a few times. The CDR3 nucleotides read TGCAGCGTCCCGGGACAGCCCTACAATGAGCAGTTCTTC. Its protein is CSVPGQPYNEQFF. This sequence joins TRBV29-1 and TRBJ2-1; 7 bases line up with TRBD1. J was trimmed by 2 bases and V by 6 bases; bases with no gene match: 4. The germline V gene encodes CDR1 SQVTM and CDR2 ANQGSEA. This CDR3 comprises 13 residues.